One sample yielded the 15 T cell receptor beta chains listed below, sequenced in a study of T cell responses to AZD1222 COVID-19 vaccine. Produced via immunoSEQ multiplex PCR; TCRdb's table is partial and in-frame only. The sample includes approximately 120,000 clones, over 75% of them seen just once. This sample comprised peripheral blood, obtained on day 0 of AZD1222 vaccination. These receptors came from an adult in good health.

This clone was seen only a few times. The sample holds other DNA sequences that translate to the same CDR3. The chain uses TRBV5-6 and TRBJ1-5; TRBD1 might be the D (5 bases). The CDR3 has 14 residues. Trimming stripped 4 bases from V and 2 bases from J, with 10 bases between. Germline-derived CDR1 and CDR2 are SGHDT and YYEEEE. CDR3 bases: TGTGCCAGCAGCCTGGGACGGCGCAATCAGCCCCAGCATTTT. Its protein is CASSLGRRNQPQHF.

The rearrangement uses TRBV19 and TRBJ2-5, with TRBD2 matching over 13 bases. CDR1 and CDR2 from the germline V gene are LNHDA and SQIVND (reference sequence). Losses at the gene ends were 10 bases for V and 0 bases for J; bases not matched to a gene: 11. This CDR3 comprises 17 residues. The CDR3 DNA sequence: TGTGCCACTCAACCGGGACTAGCGGGACCTCACCAAGAGACCCAGTACTTC. Its translation is CATQPGLAGPHQETQYF.

Here the CDR3 reads CASSGGGGASRELFF. The CDR3 region has the DNA TGTGCCAGCAGCGGAGGCGGGGGGGCGTCGCGGGAGCTGTTTTTT. The chain links TRBV7-2 to TRBJ2-2; 9 nucleotides match TRBD2. The V gene's germline CDR1 is SGHTA and CDR2 FQGNSA. Unmatched junction bases numbered 10, after V lost 5 bases and J lost 9 bases. The CDR3 is made up of 15 amino acids.

This rearrangement joins TRBV9 to TRBJ2-1; 12 bases match TRBD2. V lost 4 bases and J lost 0; bases outside the gene matches: 14. This CDR3 region has 20 residues. Germline CDR1 SGDLS, CDR2 YYNGEE. The CDR3 DNA is TGTGCCAGCAGCTCTAGCCGGACTAGCGGGGAAAGGGGCTCCTACAATGAGCAGTTCTTC. It yields the protein CASSSSRTSGERGSYNEQFF.

The genes are TRBV5-5 and TRBJ1-6; unclear D gene. Germline lookup yields CDR1 SGHKS and CDR2 YYEKEE (reference sequence). CDR3 length: 14 residues. V was pared by 0 bases and J by 9 bases, with 10 bases between. The CDR3 reads CASSLVGVSSPLHF. The DNA of the CDR3 is TGTGCCAGCAGCTTGGTAGGCGTTAGTTCACCCCTCCACTTT.

The genes are TRBV29-1 and TRBJ1-1; D call uncertain. Germline CDR1 reads SQVTM; CDR2 reads ANQGSEA. The CDR3 is 10 amino acids. Trimming pared 4 bases from V and 8 bases from J, leaving 8 bases between. The CDR3, as DNA: TGCAGCGTTGTTATGGACGAAGCTTTCTTT. It encodes CSVVMDEAFF. The whole variable domain, remainder taken from reference TRBV29-1 and TRBJ1-1, is SAVISQKPSRDICQRGTSLTIQCQVDSQVTMMFWYRQQPGQSLTLIATANQGSEATYESGFVIDKFPISRPNLTFSTLTVSNMSPEDSSIYLCSVVMDEAFFGQGTRLTVV.

The chain employs TRBV7-3 and TRBJ1-1; tentatively, D is TRBD1 (6 bases). The V end was cut by 5 bases, the J end by 1 base, with 14 bases between. CDR1 and CDR2 (germline): SGHTA, FQGTGA. This CDR3 has 15 residues. CDR3 residues: CASSPGGGKNTEAFF. The CDR3 DNA reads as TGTGCCAGCAGCCCCGGAGGGGGGAAGAACACTGAAGCTTTCTTT.

The chain couples TRBV9 to TRBJ2-1, with no clear D. Deletions cut 4 bases from V and 2 bases from J, with 7 bases between. Germline lookup yields CDR1 SGDLS and CDR2 YYNGEE. The CDR3 length is 13 residues. CDR3 in amino acids: CASSPSPYNEQFF. DNA of the CDR3: TGTGCCAGCAGCCCCTCCCCCTACAATGAGCAGTTCTTC.

V and J are TRBV10-3 and TRBJ1-5; TRBD1 aligns across 9 bases. The CDR3 runs 18 residues. CDR1 is ENHRY, CDR2 SYGVKD, per germline. V was clipped by 0 bases and J by 2 bases; unmatched bases: 8. The CDR3 sequence is CAISESGTGTSGNQPQHF. The CDR3 DNA is TGTGCCATCAGTGAGTCTGGGACAGGGACCTCGGGCAATCAGCCCCAGCATTTT.

The chain employs TRBV5-8 and TRBJ1-2, with 10 bases fitting TRBD1. CDR1 SGHTS and CDR2 YDEGEE come from the germline V gene. V gave up 4 bases and J gave up 8 bases; unmatched junction bases: 11. The CDR3 is 15 amino acids. CDR3 residues: CASSRRDRGSGGYTF. CDR3 DNA: TGTGCCAGCAGCCGACGGGACAGGGGTTCTGGGGGCTACACCTTC. Variable domain in full (rest from reference TRBV5-8 and TRBJ1-2): EAGVTQSPTHLIKTRGQQATLRCSPISGHTSVYWYQQALGLGLQFLLWYDEGEERNRGNFPPRFSGRQFPNYSSELNVNALELEDSALYLCASSRRDRGSGGYTFGSGTRLTVV.

The chain uses TRBV24-1 and TRBJ1-3; D remains unclear. Trimming pared 1 base from V and 2 bases from J, leaving 14 bases between. CDR1 is KGHDR, CDR2 SFDVKD, per germline. This CDR3 contains 17 residues. DNA of the CDR3: TGTGCCACCAGTGATTTTGGGCCAGAGCTAACTGGAAACACCATATATTTT. Translation gives CATSDFGPELTGNTIYF.

J is TRBJ1-5 and V is TRBV21-1; TRBD1 is the table's D call, not checked against the DNA. TRBV21-1 is an annotated pseudogene. This CDR3 is 15 amino acids long. The CDR3 DNA sequence: TGTGCCAGCAGTACAGGGATGGGGTTCTGTCAGCCCCAGCATTTT. Protein sequence: CASSTGMGFCQPQHF.

This sequence joins TRBV19 and TRBJ1-2; 7 bases agree with TRBD1. The germline gives CDR1 LNHDA, CDR2 SQIVND (reference sequence). V shed 3 bases, J shed 8 bases, and the junction held 9 bases outside the gene matches. The CDR3 loop spans 14 amino acids. The CDR3 DNA reads TGTGCCAGTAGTATCGCAGAAGGGGGCTACGGCTACACCTTC. Its translation: CASSIAEGGYGYTF.

In this sample, this clone turned up once. The V gene is TRBV15, the J gene TRBJ1-1; D remains unclear. V was shortened by 0 bases and J by 4 bases, with 3 bases between the two germline ends. Germline-derived CDR1 and CDR2 are LNHNV and YYDKDF (reference sequence). The CDR3 covers 12 residues. The CDR3 loop reads CATSRDSTEAFF. CDR3 DNA: TGTGCCACCAGCAGAGATAGCACTGAAGCTTTCTTT.

J is TRBJ2-3 and V is TRBV19, with TRBD2 identical over 7 bases. Germline trimming cut 3 bases from V and 3 bases from J; bases unmatched to any gene: 12. Germline CDR1 LNHDA, CDR2 SQIVND (reference sequence). The CDR3 loop spans 17 amino acids. Here the CDR3 reads CASSMGKGRAGTDTQYF. CDR3 DNA sequence: TGTGCCAGTAGTATGGGGAAGGGGAGGGCCGGAACAGATACGCAGTATTTT. Full variable domain (rest looked up from reference TRBV19 and TRBJ2-3): DGGITQSPKYLFRKEGQNVTLSCEQNLNHDAMYWYRQDPGQGLRLIYYSQIVNDFQKGDIAEGYSVSREKKESFPLTVTSAQKNPTAFYLCASSMGKGRAGTDTQYFGPGTRLTVL.